A single sample is the source of the 20 T cell receptor beta chains below, sequenced in a study of T cells in Graves' hyperthyroidism and ophthalmopathy (dated by TCRdb to between 2018 and 2021). Library construction relied on multiplex PCR. The instrument was an Illumina HiSeq 2000. TCR beta CDR3 regions were amplified from RNA transcripts. A first-round RT-PCR of the TCR CDR3 used the HTBI primer set with the Qiagen OneStep RT-PCR kit. The raw public data were reprocessed by TCRdb itself: fastp quality trimming at Q25, MiXCR clonotype calling, in-frame beta chains only. A single entry per CDR3 protein holds the most common genes and DNA from its merged rows. The sample table contains 380,000 or so distinct CDR3 sequences; only one count was recorded for 19% of them. Around 4% of the sample is taken by the ten largest. Sequencing was done on a sample of blood. The receptors were sampled from a woman between 18 and 30 years old with Graves' hyperthyroidism.

This clonotype was recorded many times. The chain joins TRBV4-1 to TRBJ1-5, with D unresolved. Germline-derived CDR1 and CDR2 are MGHRA and YSYEKL. The CDR3 is 14 residues long. V lost 1 base to trimming and J lost 4 bases, with 8 bases between them. CDR3 in DNA: TGCGCCAGCAGCCAAGTTGTCAGGAATCAGCCCCAGCATTTT. This gives the protein CASSQVVRNQPQHF.

This clonotype was recorded many times. The chain is built from TRBV24-1 and TRBJ2-2; maybe TRBD1 (5 bases). The CDR3 is made up of 14 amino acids. Germline values: CDR1 KGHDR, CDR2 SFDVKD. The germline V and J ends were trimmed by 6 bases and 3 bases, with 10 bases remaining between them. The CDR3 reads CATSTDRYTGELFF. CDR3 DNA sequence: TGTGCCACCAGTACCGACAGATACACCGGGGAGCTGTTTTTT.

This clonotype came up many times. The V gene is TRBV12-5, the J gene TRBJ2-7; 10 bases match TRBD1. The CDR3 length is 16 residues. Germline V gene sequence: CDR1 LGHNT, CDR2 FRNRAP. Trimming removed 0 bases from V and 4 bases from J; junction bases left unmatched: 6. CDR3 amino acids: CASGLVRGTGVYEQYF. CDR3 in DNA: TGTGCTAGTGGTTTGGTACGAGGGACAGGGGTTTACGAGCAGTACTTC.

At least ten counts were recorded for this clonotype. V is TRBV2 and J is TRBJ2-4; D unresolved. CDR3 length equals 12 residues. CDR1 SNHLY and CDR2 FYNNEI come from the germline V gene. Trimming shortened V by 4 bases and J by 8 bases, and 9 bases separated the two germline ends. Here the CDR3 reads CASSGSGDIQYF. The CDR3 DNA is TGTGCCAGCAGTGGATCTGGGGACATTCAGTACTTC.

This clonotype was detected ten times or more. Relative to the germline gene, one junction end is altered; a read error may explain this. V gene TRBV30 combines with J gene TRBJ2-7, with 8 bases that match TRBD1. CDR3 size: 11 residues. The germline gives CDR1 GTSNPN, CDR2 SVGIG (reference sequence). CDR3 DNA: TGTGCCTGGAGATTACAGGGGGTAACCCGATTC. Translating it yields CAWRLQGVTRF.

This clonotype appeared many times. The chain employs TRBV5-1 and TRBJ1-2; TRBD1 might be the D (5 bases). Trimming took 4 bases from V and 3 from J, leaving 10 bases between them. The germline V gene has CDR1 SGHRS and CDR2 YFSETQ. The CDR3 is made up of 13 amino acids. The CDR3 sequence is CASSTGGDYGYTF. CDR3 sequence (DNA): TGCGCCAGCAGCACCGGGGGGGACTATGGCTACACCTTC.

The rearrangement uses TRBV12-3 or TRBV12-4 and TRBJ2-7; weak D call: TRBD2 (5 bases). The CDR3 spans 13 residues. The V end was cut by 5 bases, the J end by 3 bases, with 11 bases between. The CDR3 here is CASSLTRYYEQYF. The CDR3 DNA is TGTGCCAGCAGTCTAACTAGATACTACGAGCAGTACTTC.

This clonotype was counted many times. The chain joins TRBV27 to TRBJ1-5, with no clear D. The germline CDR1 and CDR2 sequences are MNHEY and SMNVEV (reference sequence). V lost 5 bases to trimming and J lost 0 bases, with 11 bases between them. The CDR3 sequence is 15 residues long. The chain's CDR3 is CASSPWTASNQPQHF. The DNA for the CDR3 is TGTGCCAGCAGTCCCTGGACGGCTAGCAATCAGCCCCAGCATTTT.

At least ten counts were recorded for this clonotype. The genes are TRBV2 and TRBJ1-2; TRBD1 matches at 9 bases. V lost 8 bases, J lost 0 bases, and 7 bases stayed unmatched. From germline, CDR1 is SNHLY and CDR2 FYNNEI. The CDR3 is made up of 15 amino acids. For the CDR3, the DNA is TGTGCCAGCCTGTTACAGGGGGCGCCTAACTATGGCTACACCTTC. Protein: CASLLQGAPNYGYTF.

This clonotype was detected ten times or more. V usage is TRBV24-1 and J usage is TRBJ1-2; 12 bases fit TRBD1. This CDR3 region has 16 residues. V gave up 4 bases and J gave up 4 bases; unmatched junction bases: 6. Germline values: CDR1 KGHDR, CDR2 SFDVKD. CDR3 sequence: CATSDTGQGAGYGYTF. Written as DNA, the CDR3 is TGTGCCACCAGTGACACGGGACAGGGGGCAGGCTATGGCTACACCTTC.

This clonotype was picked up a small number of times. The chain links TRBV3-1 to TRBJ2-7; 8 positions match TRBD2. The CDR3 has 17 residues. The germline V gene has CDR1 LGHDT and CDR2 YNNKEL (reference sequence). Germline trimming cut 0 bases from V and 2 bases from J; bases unmatched to any gene: 9. CDR3 in amino acids: CASSQDSERGPTYEQYF. CDR3 coding DNA: TGTGCCAGCAGCCAAGATTCGGAGCGGGGGCCAACCTACGAGCAGTACTTC.

Many counts were recorded for this clonotype. The rearrangement joins TRBV15 to TRBJ1-1; D might be TRBD1 (5 bases). V lost 2 bases and J 6 bases, leaving 13 bases between the germline ends. CDR1 is LNHNV and CDR2 is YYDKDF in the germline V gene (reference sequence). The CDR3 runs to 14 residues. Here the CDR3 DNA reads TGTGCCACCAGCAGACGGGACGTACGTCCTGAAGCTTTCTTT. This encodes CATSRRDVRPEAFF.

This clonotype showed up many times. This sequence joins TRBV2 and TRBJ2-7; D remains ambiguous. This CDR3 is built from 11 residues. Between the trimmed V and J ends, which lost 1 base and 3 bases, there was a span of 1 base. Germline V gene sequence: CDR1 SNHLY, CDR2 FYNNEI. CDR3 nucleotide sequence: TGTGCCAGCAGTGAAGTCTACGAGCAGTACTTC. This gives the protein CASSEVYEQYF.

This clonotype was recorded many times. The J gene is TRBJ1-2, the V gene TRBV6-5; TRBD1 aligns across 7 bases. CDR1 is MNHEY, CDR2 SVGAGI, per germline. The CDR3 has 14 amino acids. V trimming: 2 bases; J trimming: 6 bases; junction bases outside the gene matches: 6. The CDR3 DNA sequence: TGTGCCAGCAGTTACGTAGGGGGCACGGATGGCTACACCTTC. Its translation is CASSYVGGTDGYTF.

This clonotype was observed many times. This sequence joins TRBV7-9 and TRBJ2-7; D is perhaps TRBD2 (6 bases). The CDR3 extends over 15 amino acids. With 3 bases removed from V and 3 bases from J, the gap between germline ends came to 15 bases. Germline V gene sequence: CDR1 SEHNR, CDR2 FQNEAQ (reference sequence). DNA for the CDR3: TGTGCCAGCAGCTTCGTGGCGGGGCCCTTCTACGAGCAGTACTTC. Protein: CASSFVAGPFYEQYF.

In its sample, this clonotype was seen many times. A much larger clone sits a single nucleotide away, making a read error possible. It is likely a read error, because the conserved phenylalanine at the end of the CDR3 is missing. The chain employs TRBV6-1 and TRBJ1-1; D may be TRBD1 (6 bases). V gave up 7 bases and J gave up 3 bases, with 15 bases separating them. Germline V gives CDR1 MNHNS, CDR2 SASEGT. CDR3 size: 14 residues. CDR3 residues: CASTEQGRDTEAFS. DNA for the CDR3: TGTGCCAGCACCGAACAGGGTAGGGACACTGAAGCTTTCTCT.

This clonotype was detected ten times or more. The genes are TRBV7-3 and TRBJ1-1, with a tentative D call TRBD1 (5 bases). V lost 5 bases and J lost 1, with 11 bases in between. CDR3 length: 14 residues. Germline loops: CDR1 SGHTA, CDR2 FQGTGA. The CDR3 DNA reads as TGTGCCAGCAGCAAGGGGCAAGCGAACACTGAAGCTTTCTTT. Protein sequence: CASSKGQANTEAFF.

In this sample, this clonotype turned up many times. The chain combines TRBV6-5 with TRBJ1-3; TRBD1 aligns across 7 bases. Germline values: CDR1 MNHEY, CDR2 SVGAGI. V trimming: 2 bases; J trimming: 0 bases; junction bases outside the gene matches: 7. The length of the CDR3 is 17 residues. Here the CDR3 DNA reads TGTGCCAGCAGTTACCCGGGACAGATAATCTCTGGAAACACCATATATTTT. Translation gives CASSYPGQIISGNTIYF.

This clonotype was detected many times. This chain joins TRBV30 and TRBJ2-5; D is uncertain. Germline assignment: CDR1 GTSNPN and CDR2 SVGIG (reference sequence). Trimming cost V 3 bases and J 2 bases, with 10 bases left between them. This CDR3 region has 13 residues. This chain's CDR3 is CAWRGDFQETQYF. CDR3 nucleotide sequence: TGTGCCTGGAGGGGCGACTTTCAAGAGACCCAGTACTTC. Full variable domain (remainder filled in from reference TRBV30 and TRBJ2-5): SQTIHQWPATLVQPVGSPLSLECTVEGTSNPNLYWYRQAAGRGLQLLFYSVGIGQISSEVPQNLSASRPQDRQFILSSKKLLLSDSGFYLCAWRGDFQETQYFGPGTRLLVL.

This clonotype was counted many times. As DNA, the CDR3 is TGCGCCAGCACCGTCTCCTTAAACACTGAAGCTTTCTTT. Its protein product is CASTVSLNTEAFF. This chain connects TRBV5-1 to TRBJ1-1; D not certain. The V end lost 6 bases, the J end lost 2 bases, and 11 bases lay between the germline ends. The CDR3 runs to 13 residues. Germline V gives CDR1 SGHRS, CDR2 YFSETQ.